Listed below are T cell receptor beta chains from one sample, sequenced in a study of T cells after yellow fever vaccination. Each CDR3 protein gets one entry after TCRdb re-called the 5' RACE reads with MiXCR. The profile shows over 300,000 distinct CDR3 sequences, approximately 3.9% of them singletons. The material was PBMCs, obtained on the day of the yellow fever booster vaccination. These receptors came from a man younger than 35 who received the YFV17D yellow fever vaccine. The CDR3 runs from the conserved cysteine through the conserved F or W. Where a row states a size, it is once, few, many or the class of an expanded clone; other rows omit it.

few	TRBV10-3	CAISAVGDSPLHF
many	TRBV7-2	CASSLVGWDMNTEAFF
NA	TRBV5-1	CASSNGTSGANVLTF
few	TRBV7-9	CASSKQGPKYNEQFF
many	TRBV7-2	CASSFELAYEQYF
many	TRBV24-1	CATSDFGEADTQYF
NA	TRBV4-3	CASSQGGQGLELSGYTF
few	TRBV24-1	CATSDFTPGGETQYF
NA	TRBV27	CASSTIGRGGTDTQYF
NA	TRBV5-1	CASSYLRGLGSYEQYF
few	TRBV21-1	CASSKGSGDYYNEQFF
many	TRBV19	CASSPTSGDFNEQFF
many	TRBV28	CASSFPSGTIETQYF
many	TRBV7-6	CASSLPGGRQTQYF
few	TRBV4-3	CASSQNGERYTDTQYF
few	TRBV7-2	CASSFKGSNEQFF
many	TRBV20-1	CSARGAGTYEKLFF
many	TRBV7-3	CASSYTKDLRGSSYEQYF
many	TRBV10-3	CAITLGLNTEAFF
many	TRBV5-1	CASSLAGGSTDTQYF
NA	TRBV12-5	CASGGGNGELFF
many	TRBV9	CASSSTGGAKTQYF
many	TRBV27	CASSFMPPGAGELFF
many	TRBV2	CASKSNVDRYNEQFF
many	TRBV7-2	CASSLARTAGTQYF
many	TRBV6-2/TRBV6-3	CASRRGFSPLHF
many	TRBV2	CASSDSGANVLTF
NA	TRBV19	CASHLGPYNEQFF
few	TRBV7-2	CASSLADTSNYGYTF
few	TRBV29-1	CSVPTNTGELFF
many	TRBV7-9	CASFPDSNTGELFF
many	TRBV5-1	CASSLAGPGTYEQYF
many	TRBV10-3	CAITEMRQFF
many	TRBV7-2	CASSLALLDTQYF
many	TRBV28	CASSFGFHTEAFF
NA	TRBV7-2	CASRAGISYEQYF
many	TRBV5-6	CASSRGTEETQYF
NA	TRBV2	CASTDGTGNGYTF
NA	TRBV5-8	CASSFYRTSGGFTYETQYF
few	TRBV5-1	CASSLSLRLATAKSYEQYF
few	TRBV28	CASSSGQTTYEQYF